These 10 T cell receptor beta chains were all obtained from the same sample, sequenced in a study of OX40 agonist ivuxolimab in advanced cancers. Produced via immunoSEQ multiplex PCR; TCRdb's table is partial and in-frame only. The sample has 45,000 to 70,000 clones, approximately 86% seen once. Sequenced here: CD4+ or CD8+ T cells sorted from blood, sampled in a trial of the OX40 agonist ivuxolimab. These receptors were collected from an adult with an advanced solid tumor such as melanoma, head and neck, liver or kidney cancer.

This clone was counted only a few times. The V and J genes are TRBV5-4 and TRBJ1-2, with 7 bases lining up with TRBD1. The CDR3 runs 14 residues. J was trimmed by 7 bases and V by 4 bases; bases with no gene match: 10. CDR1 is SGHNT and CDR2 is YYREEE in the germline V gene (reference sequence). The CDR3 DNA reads TGTGCCAGCAGCAACCGGGACAGCCCTCTTGGCTACACCTTC. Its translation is CASSNRDSPLGYTF.

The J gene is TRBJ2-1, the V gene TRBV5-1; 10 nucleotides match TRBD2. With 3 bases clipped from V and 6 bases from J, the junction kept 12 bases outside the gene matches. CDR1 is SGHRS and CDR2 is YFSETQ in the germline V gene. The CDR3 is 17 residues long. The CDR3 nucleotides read TGCGCCAGCAGCTCCCGGATGAGCGGGAGGGCCGCCAATGAGCAGTTCTTC. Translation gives CASSSRMSGRAANEQFF.

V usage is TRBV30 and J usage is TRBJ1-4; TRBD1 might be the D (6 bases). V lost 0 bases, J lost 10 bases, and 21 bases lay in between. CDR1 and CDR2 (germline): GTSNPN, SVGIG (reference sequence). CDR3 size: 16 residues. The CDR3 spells CAWSVGLRTAHGKLFF. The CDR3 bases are TGTGCCTGGAGTGTTGGCTTACGGACAGCCCACGGAAAACTGTTTTTT.

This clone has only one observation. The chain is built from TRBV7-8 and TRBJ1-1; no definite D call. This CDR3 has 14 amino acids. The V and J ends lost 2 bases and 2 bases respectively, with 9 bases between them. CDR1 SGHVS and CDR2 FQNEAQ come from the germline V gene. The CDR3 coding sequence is TGTGCCAGCAGCTTAAAACACGGAAACACTGAAGCTTTCTTT. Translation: CASSLKHGNTEAFF.

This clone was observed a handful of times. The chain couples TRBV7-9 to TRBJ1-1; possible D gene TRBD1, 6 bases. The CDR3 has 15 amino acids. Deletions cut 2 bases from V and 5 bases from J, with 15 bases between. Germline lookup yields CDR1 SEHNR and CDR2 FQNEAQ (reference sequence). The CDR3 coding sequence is TGTGCCAGCAGCTTAAAACAGGGTGTGGGGACTGAAGCTTTCTTT. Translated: CASSLKQGVGTEAFF.

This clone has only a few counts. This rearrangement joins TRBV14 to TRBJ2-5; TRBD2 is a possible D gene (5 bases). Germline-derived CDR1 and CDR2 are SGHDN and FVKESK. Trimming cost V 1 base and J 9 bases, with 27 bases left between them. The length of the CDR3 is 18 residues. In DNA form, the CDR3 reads TGTGCCAGCAGCCAAGCGGAAGGGCCCGTGGGGAGCCTGATGTCCCAGTACTTC. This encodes CASSQAEGPVGSLMSQYF. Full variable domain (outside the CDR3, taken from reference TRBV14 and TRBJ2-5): EAGVTQFPSHSVIEKGQTVTLRCDPISGHDNLYWYRRVMGKEIKFLLHFVKESKQDESGMPNNRFLAERTGGTYSTLKVQPAELEDSGVYFCASSQAEGPVGSLMSQYFGPGTRLLVL.

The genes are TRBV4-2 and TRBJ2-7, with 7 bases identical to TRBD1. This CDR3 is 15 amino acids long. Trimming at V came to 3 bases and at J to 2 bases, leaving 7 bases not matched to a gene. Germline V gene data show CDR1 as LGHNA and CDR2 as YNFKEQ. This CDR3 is CASSQDLQGTYEQYF. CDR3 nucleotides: TGTGCCAGCAGCCAGGACTTACAGGGGACCTACGAGCAGTACTTC.

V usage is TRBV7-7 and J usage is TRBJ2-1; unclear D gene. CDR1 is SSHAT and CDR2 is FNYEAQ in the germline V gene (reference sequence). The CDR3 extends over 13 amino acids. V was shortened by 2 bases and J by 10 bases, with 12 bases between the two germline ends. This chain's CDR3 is CASSLSTRQEQFF. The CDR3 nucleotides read TGTGCCAGCAGCTTATCTACTCGACAAGAGCAGTTCTTC.

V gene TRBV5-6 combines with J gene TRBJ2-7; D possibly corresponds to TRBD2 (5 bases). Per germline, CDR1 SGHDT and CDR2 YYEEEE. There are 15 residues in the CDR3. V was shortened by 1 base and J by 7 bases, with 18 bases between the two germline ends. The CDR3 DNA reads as TGTGCCAGCAGCTTGTATCTGCGGGTGCCTTGGGAGCAGTACTTC. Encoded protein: CASSLYLRVPWEQYF.

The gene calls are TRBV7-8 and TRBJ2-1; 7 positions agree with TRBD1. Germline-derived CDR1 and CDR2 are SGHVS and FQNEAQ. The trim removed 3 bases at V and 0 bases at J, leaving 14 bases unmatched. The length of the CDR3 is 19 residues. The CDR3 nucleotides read TGTGCCAGCAGCTTTCGCAGGGACAGACAAGGGAGCTCCTACAATGAGCAGTTCTTC. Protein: CASSFRRDRQGSSYNEQFF. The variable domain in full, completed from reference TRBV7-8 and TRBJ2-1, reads GAGVSQSPRYKVAKRGQDVALRCDPISGHVSLFWYQQALGQGPEFLTYFQNEAQLDKSGLPSDRFFAERPEGSVSTLKIQRTQQEDSAVYLCASSFRRDRQGSSYNEQFFGPGTRLTVL.